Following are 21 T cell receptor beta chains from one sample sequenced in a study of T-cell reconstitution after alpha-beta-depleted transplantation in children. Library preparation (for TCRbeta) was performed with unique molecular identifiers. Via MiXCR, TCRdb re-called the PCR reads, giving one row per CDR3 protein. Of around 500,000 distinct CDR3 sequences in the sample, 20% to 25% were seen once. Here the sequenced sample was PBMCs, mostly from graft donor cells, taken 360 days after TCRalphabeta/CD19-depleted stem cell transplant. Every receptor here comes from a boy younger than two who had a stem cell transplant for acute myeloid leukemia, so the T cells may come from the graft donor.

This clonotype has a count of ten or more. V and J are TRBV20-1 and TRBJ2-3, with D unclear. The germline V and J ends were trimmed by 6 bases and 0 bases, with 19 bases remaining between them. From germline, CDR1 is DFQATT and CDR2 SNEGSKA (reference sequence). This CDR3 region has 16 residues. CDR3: CSALLLRRSSTDTQYF. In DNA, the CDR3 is TGCAGTGCGCTGCTTTTGAGGCGGAGTAGCACAGATACGCAGTATTTT.

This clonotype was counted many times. The CDR3 loop is CASSSKLATSTDTQYF. The CDR3 bases are TGTGCCAGCAGCTCTAAACTAGCGACTTCCACAGATACGCAGTATTTT. This chain links TRBV7-9 with TRBJ2-3; 7 bases agree with TRBD2. V shed 4 bases and J 2 bases; nucleotides not matched to a gene: 9. CDR1 SEHNR and CDR2 FQNEAQ come from the germline V gene (reference sequence). This CDR3 has 16 amino acids.

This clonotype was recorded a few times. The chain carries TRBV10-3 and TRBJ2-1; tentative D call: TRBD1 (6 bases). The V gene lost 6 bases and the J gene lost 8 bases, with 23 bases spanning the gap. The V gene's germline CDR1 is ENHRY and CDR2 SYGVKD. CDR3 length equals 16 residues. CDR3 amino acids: CAIRGEEQGWVDEQFF. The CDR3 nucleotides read TGTGCCATCAGAGGGGAAGAACAGGGCTGGGTGGATGAGCAGTTCTTC.

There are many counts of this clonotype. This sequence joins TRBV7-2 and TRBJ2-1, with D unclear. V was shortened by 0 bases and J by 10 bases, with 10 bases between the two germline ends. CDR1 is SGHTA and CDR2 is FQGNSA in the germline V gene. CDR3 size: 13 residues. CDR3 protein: CASSLALRVEQFF. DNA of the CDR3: TGTGCCAGCAGCTTAGCGCTCCGGGTAGAGCAGTTCTTC.

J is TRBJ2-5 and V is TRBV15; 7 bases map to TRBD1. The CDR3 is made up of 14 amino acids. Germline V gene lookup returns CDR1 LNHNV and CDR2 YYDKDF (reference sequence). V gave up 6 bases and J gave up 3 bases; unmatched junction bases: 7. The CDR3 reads CATSRQGGEETQYF. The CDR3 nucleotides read TGTGCCACCAGTAGACAGGGTGGAGAAGAGACCCAGTACTTC.

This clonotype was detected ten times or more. As DNA, the CDR3 is TGCAGCGATCAGGGGGCGCGGGAGACCCAGTACTTC. Protein sequence: CSDQGARETQYF. The V gene is TRBV29-1, the J gene TRBJ2-5; TRBD1 agrees at 8 bases. This CDR3 is 12 amino acids long. Trimming cost V 7 bases and J 5 bases; bases outside gene matches: 6. Germline assignment: CDR1 SQVTM and CDR2 ANQGSEA.

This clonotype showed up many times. The CDR3 reads CASSWGQSTNEKLFF. CDR3 DNA sequence: TGCGCCAGCAGCTGGGGACAGTCAACTAATGAAAAACTGTTTTTT. The J gene is TRBJ1-4, the V gene TRBV5-1, with 7 positions matching TRBD1. The CDR3 spans 15 residues. The V gene's germline CDR1 is SGHRS and CDR2 YFSETQ. V gave up 3 bases and J gave up 0 bases; unmatched junction bases: 2.

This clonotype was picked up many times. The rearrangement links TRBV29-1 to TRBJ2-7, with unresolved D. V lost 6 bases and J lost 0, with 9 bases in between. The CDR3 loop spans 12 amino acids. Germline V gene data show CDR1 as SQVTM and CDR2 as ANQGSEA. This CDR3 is CSVIKDSYEQYF. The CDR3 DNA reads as TGCAGCGTAATAAAGGACTCCTACGAGCAGTACTTC.

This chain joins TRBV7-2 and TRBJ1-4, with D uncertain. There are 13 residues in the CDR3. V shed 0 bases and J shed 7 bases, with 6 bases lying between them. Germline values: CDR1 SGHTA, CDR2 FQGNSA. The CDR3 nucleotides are TGTGCCAGCAGCTTAGCGCTTGGTGAAAAACTGTTTTTT. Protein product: CASSLALGEKLFF.

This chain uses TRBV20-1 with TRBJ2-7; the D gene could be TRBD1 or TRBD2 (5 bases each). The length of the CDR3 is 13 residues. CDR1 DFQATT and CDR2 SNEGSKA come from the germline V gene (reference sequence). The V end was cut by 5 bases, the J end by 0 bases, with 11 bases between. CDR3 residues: CSAFGTASYEQYV. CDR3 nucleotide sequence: TGCAGTGCTTTCGGGACGGCCTCCTACGAGCAGTACGTC.

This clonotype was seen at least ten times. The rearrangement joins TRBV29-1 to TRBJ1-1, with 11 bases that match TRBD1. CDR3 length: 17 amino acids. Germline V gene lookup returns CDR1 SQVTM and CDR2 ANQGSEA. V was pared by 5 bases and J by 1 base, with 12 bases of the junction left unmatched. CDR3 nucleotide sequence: TGCAGCGTTCAGAAGGAAAGGACAGGGGGCCAGAACACTGAAGCTTTCTTT. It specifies CSVQKERTGGQNTEAFF.

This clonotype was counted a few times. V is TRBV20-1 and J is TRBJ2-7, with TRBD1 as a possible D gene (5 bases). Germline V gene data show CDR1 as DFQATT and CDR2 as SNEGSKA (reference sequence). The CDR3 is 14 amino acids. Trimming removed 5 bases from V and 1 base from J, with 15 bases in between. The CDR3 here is CSAAQVKGSYEQYF. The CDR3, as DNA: TGCAGTGCTGCACAGGTCAAAGGGTCCTACGAGCAGTACTTC.

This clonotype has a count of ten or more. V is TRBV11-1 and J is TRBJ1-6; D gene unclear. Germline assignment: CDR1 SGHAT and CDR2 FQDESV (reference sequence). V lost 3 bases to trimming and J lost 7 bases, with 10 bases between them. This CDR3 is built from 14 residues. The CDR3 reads CASSLGRFNSPLHF. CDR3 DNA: TGTGCCAGCAGCTTGGGCCGGTTCAATTCACCCCTCCACTTT.

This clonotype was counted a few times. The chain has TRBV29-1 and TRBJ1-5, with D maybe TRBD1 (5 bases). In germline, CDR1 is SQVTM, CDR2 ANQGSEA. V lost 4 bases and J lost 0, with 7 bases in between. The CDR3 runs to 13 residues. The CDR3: CSVGDSSNQPQHF. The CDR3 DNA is TGCAGCGTTGGAGACAGTAGCAATCAGCCCCAGCATTTT.

This CDR3 is CATCIGEETQYF. DNA of the CDR3: TGCGCCACCTGTATAGGGGAAGAGACCCAGTACTTC. The rearrangement joins TRBV10-2 to TRBJ2-5, with D tentatively TRBD1 (5 bases). Germline CDR1 reads WSHSY; CDR2 reads SAAADI. The V end was cut by 10 bases, the J end by 3 bases, with 12 bases between. The CDR3 sequence is 12 residues long.

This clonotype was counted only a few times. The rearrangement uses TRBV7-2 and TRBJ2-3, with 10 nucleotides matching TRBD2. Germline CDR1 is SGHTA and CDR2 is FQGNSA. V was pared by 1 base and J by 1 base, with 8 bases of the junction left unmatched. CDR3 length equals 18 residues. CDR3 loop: CASSLVPGLAGGTDTQYF. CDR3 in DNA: TGTGCCAGCAGCTTAGTCCCTGGCCTAGCGGGGGGCACAGATACGCAGTATTTT.

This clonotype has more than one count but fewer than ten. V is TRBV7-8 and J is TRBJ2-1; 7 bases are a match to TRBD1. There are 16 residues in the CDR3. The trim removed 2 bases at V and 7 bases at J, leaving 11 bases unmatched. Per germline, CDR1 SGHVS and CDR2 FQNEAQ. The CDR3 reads CASSLIGAQGRNEQFF. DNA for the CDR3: TGTGCCAGCAGCTTAATCGGTGCACAGGGGAGAAATGAGCAGTTCTTC.

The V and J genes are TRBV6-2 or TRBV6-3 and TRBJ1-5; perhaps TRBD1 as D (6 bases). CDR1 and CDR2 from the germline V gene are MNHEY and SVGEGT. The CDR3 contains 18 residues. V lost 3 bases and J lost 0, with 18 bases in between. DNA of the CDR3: TGTGCCAGCAGTTATCGGGCAGGGGATGCGGCTAGCAATCAGCCCCAGCATTTT. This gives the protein CASSYRAGDAASNQPQHF.

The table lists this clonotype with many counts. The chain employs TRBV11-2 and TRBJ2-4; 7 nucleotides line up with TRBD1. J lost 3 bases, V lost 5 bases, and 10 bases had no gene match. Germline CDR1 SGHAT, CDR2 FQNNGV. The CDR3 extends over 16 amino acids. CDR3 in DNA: TGTGCCAGCAGCACCGGGACAGTAGTTTTCAAAAACATTCAGTACTTC. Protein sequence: CASSTGTVVFKNIQYF.

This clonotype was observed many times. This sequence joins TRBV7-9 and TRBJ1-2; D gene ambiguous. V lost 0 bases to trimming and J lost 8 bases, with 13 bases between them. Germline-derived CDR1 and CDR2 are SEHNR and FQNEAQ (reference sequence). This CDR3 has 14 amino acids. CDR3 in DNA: TGTGCCAGCAGCTTAGCCGGGGTTGAGGAGGGCTACACCTTC. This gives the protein CASSLAGVEEGYTF.

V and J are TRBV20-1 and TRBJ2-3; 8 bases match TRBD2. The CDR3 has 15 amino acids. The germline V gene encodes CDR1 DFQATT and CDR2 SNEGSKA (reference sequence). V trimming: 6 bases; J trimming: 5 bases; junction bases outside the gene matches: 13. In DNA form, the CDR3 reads TGCAGTGCCCTCGGGGCGGGGGGCAGTCTAGATACGCAGTATTTT. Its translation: CSALGAGGSLDTQYF.